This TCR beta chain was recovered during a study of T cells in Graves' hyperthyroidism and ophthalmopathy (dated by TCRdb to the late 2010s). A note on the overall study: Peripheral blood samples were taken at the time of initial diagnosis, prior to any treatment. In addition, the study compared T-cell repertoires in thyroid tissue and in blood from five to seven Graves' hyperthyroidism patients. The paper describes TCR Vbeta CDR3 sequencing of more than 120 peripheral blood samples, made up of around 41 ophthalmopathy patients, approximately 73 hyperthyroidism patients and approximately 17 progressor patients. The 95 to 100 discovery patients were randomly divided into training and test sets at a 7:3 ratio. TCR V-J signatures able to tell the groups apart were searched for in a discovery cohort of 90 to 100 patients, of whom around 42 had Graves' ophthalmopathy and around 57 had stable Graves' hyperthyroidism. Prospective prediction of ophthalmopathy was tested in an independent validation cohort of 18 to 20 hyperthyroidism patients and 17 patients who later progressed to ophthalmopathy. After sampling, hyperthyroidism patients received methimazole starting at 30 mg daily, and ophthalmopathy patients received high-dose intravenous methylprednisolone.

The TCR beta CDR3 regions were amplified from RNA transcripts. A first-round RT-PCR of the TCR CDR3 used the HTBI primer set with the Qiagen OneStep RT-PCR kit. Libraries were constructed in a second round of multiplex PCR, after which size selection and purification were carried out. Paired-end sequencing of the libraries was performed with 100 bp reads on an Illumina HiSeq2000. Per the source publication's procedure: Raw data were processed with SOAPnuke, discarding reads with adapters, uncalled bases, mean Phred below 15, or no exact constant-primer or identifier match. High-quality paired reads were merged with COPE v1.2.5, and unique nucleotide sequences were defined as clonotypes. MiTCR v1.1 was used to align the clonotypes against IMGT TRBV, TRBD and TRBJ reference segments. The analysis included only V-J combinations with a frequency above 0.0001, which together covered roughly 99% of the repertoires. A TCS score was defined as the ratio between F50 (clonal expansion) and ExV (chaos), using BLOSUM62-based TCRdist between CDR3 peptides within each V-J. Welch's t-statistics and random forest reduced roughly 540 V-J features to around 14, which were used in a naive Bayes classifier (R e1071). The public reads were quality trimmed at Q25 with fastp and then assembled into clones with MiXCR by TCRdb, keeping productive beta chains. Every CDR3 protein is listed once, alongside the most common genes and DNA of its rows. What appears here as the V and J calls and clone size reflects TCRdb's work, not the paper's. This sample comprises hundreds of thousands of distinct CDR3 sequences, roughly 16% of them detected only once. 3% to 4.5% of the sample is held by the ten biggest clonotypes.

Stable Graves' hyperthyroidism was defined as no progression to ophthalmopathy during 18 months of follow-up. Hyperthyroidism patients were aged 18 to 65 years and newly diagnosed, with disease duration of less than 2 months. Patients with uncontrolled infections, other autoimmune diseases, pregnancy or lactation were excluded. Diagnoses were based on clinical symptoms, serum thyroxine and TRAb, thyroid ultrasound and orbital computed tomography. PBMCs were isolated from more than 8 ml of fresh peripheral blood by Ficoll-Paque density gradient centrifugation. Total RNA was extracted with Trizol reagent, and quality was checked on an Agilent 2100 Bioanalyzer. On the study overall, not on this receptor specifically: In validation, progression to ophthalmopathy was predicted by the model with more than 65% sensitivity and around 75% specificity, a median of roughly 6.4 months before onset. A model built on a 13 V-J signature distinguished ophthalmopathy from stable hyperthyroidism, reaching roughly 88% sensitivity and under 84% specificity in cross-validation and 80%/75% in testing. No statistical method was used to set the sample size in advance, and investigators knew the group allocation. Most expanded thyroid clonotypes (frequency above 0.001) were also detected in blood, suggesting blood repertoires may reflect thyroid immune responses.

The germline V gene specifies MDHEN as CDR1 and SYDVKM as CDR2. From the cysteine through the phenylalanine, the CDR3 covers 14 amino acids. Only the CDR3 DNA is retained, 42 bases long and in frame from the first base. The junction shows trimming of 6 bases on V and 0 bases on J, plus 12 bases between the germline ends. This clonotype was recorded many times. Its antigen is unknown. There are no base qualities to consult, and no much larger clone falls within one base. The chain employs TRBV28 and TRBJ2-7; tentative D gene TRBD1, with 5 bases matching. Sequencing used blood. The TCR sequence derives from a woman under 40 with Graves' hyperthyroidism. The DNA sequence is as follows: TGTGCCAGCAGCATTACAGGAAACTCCTACGAGCAGTACTTC. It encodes CASSITGNSYEQYF.